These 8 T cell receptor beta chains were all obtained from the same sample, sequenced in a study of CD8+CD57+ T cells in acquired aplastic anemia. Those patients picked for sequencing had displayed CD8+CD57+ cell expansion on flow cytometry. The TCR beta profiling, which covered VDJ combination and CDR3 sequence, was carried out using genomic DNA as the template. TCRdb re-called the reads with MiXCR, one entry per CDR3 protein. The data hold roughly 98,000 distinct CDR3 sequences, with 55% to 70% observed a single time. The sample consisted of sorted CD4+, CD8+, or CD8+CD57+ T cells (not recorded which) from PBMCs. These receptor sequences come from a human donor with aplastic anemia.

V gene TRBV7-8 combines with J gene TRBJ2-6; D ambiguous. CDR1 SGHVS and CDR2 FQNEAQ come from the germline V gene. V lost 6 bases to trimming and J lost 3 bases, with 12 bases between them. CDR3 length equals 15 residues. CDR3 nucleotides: TGTGCCAGCAGTACCGGCGGCGGTGGGGCCAACGTCCTGACTTTC. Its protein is CASSTGGGGANVLTF.

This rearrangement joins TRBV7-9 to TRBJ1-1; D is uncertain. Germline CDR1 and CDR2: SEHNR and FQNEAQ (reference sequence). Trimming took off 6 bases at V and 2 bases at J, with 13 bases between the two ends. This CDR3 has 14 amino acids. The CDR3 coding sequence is TGTGCCAGCAGTGACGCGGGCAGAAACACTGAAGCTTTCTTT. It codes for CASSDAGRNTEAFF.

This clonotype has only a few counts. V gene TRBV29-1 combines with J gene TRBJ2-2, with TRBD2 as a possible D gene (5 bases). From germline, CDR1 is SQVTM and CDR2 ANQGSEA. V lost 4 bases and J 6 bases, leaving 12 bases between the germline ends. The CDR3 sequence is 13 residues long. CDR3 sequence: CSVAEGLAGELFF. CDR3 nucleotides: TGCAGCGTTGCCGAGGGTCTGGCCGGGGAGCTGTTTTTT.

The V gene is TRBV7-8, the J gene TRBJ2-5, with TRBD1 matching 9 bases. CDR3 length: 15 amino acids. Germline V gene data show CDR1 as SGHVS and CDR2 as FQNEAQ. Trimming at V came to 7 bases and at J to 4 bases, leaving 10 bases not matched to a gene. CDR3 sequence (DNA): TGTGCCAGCAATAATTGGGACAGGGTTGGAGAGACCCAGTACTTC. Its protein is CASNNWDRVGETQYF.

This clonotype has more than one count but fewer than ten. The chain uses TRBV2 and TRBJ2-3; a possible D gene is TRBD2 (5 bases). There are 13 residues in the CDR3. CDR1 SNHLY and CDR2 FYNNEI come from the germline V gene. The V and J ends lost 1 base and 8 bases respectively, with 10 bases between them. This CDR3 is CASSEGALGTQYF. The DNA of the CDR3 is TGTGCCAGCAGTGAAGGGGCACTAGGTACGCAGTATTTT.

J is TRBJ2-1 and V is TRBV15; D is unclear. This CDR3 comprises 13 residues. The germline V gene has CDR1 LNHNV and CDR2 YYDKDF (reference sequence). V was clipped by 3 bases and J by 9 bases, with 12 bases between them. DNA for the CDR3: TGTGCCACCAGCAGTGTATTCCTCGGTGAGCAGTTCTTC. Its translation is CATSSVFLGEQFF.

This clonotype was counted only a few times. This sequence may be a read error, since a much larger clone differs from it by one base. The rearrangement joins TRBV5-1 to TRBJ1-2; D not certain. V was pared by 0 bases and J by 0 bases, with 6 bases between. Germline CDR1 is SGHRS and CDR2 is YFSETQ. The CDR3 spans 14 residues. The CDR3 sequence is CASSLEPTNYGYTF. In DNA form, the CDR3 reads TGCGCCAGCAGCTTGGAGCCAACTAACTATGGCTACACCTTC.

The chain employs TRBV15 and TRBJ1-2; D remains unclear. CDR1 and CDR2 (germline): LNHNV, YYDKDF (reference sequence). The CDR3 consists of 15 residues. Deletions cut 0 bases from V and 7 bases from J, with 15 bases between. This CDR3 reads CATSRDLPSPSGYTF. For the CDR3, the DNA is TGTGCCACCAGCAGAGATCTCCCCAGCCCCTCTGGCTACACCTTC.